A single sample is the source of the 30 T cell receptor beta chains below, sequenced in a study of blood T cell repertoires in COVID-19. Repertoires were generated with immunoSEQ multiplex PCR, while TCRdb's copy carries only in-frame clones and drops some. The sample includes 84,000 or so clones, 83% of them seen just once. The sample was peripheral blood. These receptors came from a woman older than 75 with acute or convalescent COVID-19.

The chain combines TRBV7-8 with TRBJ2-5; possible D gene TRBD2, 5 bases. The CDR3 spans 13 residues. Trimming took off 3 bases at V and 3 bases at J, with 8 bases between the two ends. In germline, CDR1 is SGHVS, CDR2 FQNEAQ. The DNA for the CDR3 is TGTGCCAGCAGCTTGCGAGCGGAAGAGACCCAGTACTTC. Its protein product is CASSLRAEETQYF.

This clone occurred once. The genes are TRBV19 and TRBJ2-7, with 11 bases matching TRBD2. Trimming cost V 6 bases and J 0 bases; bases outside gene matches: 4. Germline CDR1 is LNHDA and CDR2 is SQIVND (reference sequence). The CDR3 length is 15 residues. CDR3 coding DNA: TGTGCCAGTAGCCTAACTAGCGGGAGCTCCTACGAGCAGTACTTC. Translated, it gives CASSLTSGSSYEQYF.

V gene TRBV15 combines with J gene TRBJ2-5, with a possible D match to TRBD1 (5 bases). The CDR3 is made up of 14 amino acids. V lost 0 bases and J 4 bases, leaving 9 bases between the germline ends. Germline-derived CDR1 and CDR2 are LNHNV and YYDKDF (reference sequence). CDR3 DNA sequence: TGTGCCACCAGCAGAGACAGGGTAGTAGAGACCCAGTACTTC. This translates into CATSRDRVVETQYF.

J is TRBJ2-7 and V is TRBV4-2; 9 bases align to TRBD1. Trimming removed 2 bases from V and 4 bases from J; junction bases left unmatched: 15. Germline V lookup: CDR1 LGHNA, CDR2 YNFKEQ. The CDR3 loop spans 18 amino acids. CDR3 bases: TGTGCCAGCAGCCAATCCCCGATCGTGGGACAGGGAAGTTACGAGCAGTACTTC. Its translation: CASSQSPIVGQGSYEQYF.

V and J are TRBV2 and TRBJ2-7; D remains ambiguous. V dropped 3 bases and J dropped 8 bases, with 14 bases sitting between them. The CDR3 runs to 13 residues. Germline V gene lookup returns CDR1 SNHLY and CDR2 FYNNEI. CDR3 sequence: CASSDPVSTQQYF. The CDR3, as DNA: TGTGCCAGCAGTGATCCTGTTTCTACCCAGCAGTACTTC.

The genes are TRBV28 and TRBJ1-5, with D unresolved. V was shortened by 6 bases and J by 8 bases, with 11 bases between the two germline ends. CDR1 and CDR2 from the germline V gene are MDHEN and SYDVKM. The CDR3 has 12 amino acids. The CDR3 bases are TGTGCCAGCAGCGGCCCGGAGGAGCCCCAGCATTTT. It specifies CASSGPEEPQHF.

The chain combines TRBV7-6 with TRBJ2-1; TRBD2 aligns across 8 bases. CDR1 and CDR2 from the germline V gene are SGHVS and FNYEAQ. J gave up 8 bases and V 5 bases, and 11 bases lay outside the gene matches. This CDR3 contains 15 residues. The CDR3 DNA follows: TGTGCCAGCAGCCGCAGCGGGGGCCAGGGCGATGAGCAGTTCTTC. It encodes CASSRSGGQGDEQFF.

The chain employs TRBV4-3 and TRBJ2-3; 7 bases map to TRBD2. CDR1 and CDR2 (germline): LGHNA, YSLEER. After removal of 5 bases from V and 6 bases from J, the junction contained 8 bases not matched to a gene. The CDR3 consists of 14 residues. CDR3 nucleotides: TGCGCCAGCAGCAAAAGGGAGGGAACTGATACGCAGTATTTT. This codes for CASSKREGTDTQYF.

The chain couples TRBV18 to TRBJ2-1; 10 bases match TRBD2. This CDR3 is 14 amino acids long. Germline trimming cut 5 bases from V and 9 bases from J; bases unmatched to any gene: 7. Germline V gene sequence: CDR1 KGHSH, CDR2 LQKENI. The CDR3 loop reads CASSASGRAGEQFF. In nucleotides, the CDR3 is TGTGCCAGCTCAGCAAGCGGGAGGGCCGGTGAGCAGTTCTTC.

V usage is TRBV5-1 and J usage is TRBJ2-1, with 12 bases fitting TRBD2. The junction had 10 bases not matched to a gene; V was cut back by 4 bases and J by 8 bases. Germline V lookup: CDR1 SGHRS, CDR2 YFSETQ. This CDR3 is 16 amino acids long. The CDR3 protein is CASSTPTSGSSHEQFF. The CDR3 bases are TGCGCCAGCAGCACCCCGACTAGCGGGAGTAGCCATGAGCAGTTCTTC. Variable domain in full (rest from reference TRBV5-1 and TRBJ2-1): KAGVTQTPRYLIKTRGQQVTLSCSPISGHRSVSWYQQTPGQGLQFLFEYFSETQRNKGNFPGRFSGRQFSNSRSEMNVSTLELGDSALYLCASSTPTSGSSHEQFFGPGTRLTVL.

The chain combines TRBV28 with TRBJ2-7; 9 bases fit TRBD1. The CDR3 covers 14 residues. Germline lookup yields CDR1 MDHEN and CDR2 SYDVKM. The V segment lost 6 bases and the J segment 2 bases; nucleotides outside the gene matches: 5. The CDR3 bases are TGTGCCAGCAGCTCGGGGGACAGGGCCTACGAGCAGTACTTC. This sequence encodes CASSSGDRAYEQYF.

The DNA of the CDR3 is TGTGCCAGCAGCCCCCGGGTCTTGAGGACTGAAGCTTTCTTT. Translating it yields CASSPRVLRTEAFF. The chain joins TRBV7-2 to TRBJ1-1; D gene ambiguous. Per the germline V gene, CDR1 is SGHTA and CDR2 is FQGNSA. The V gene lost 5 bases and the J gene lost 5 bases, with 15 bases spanning the gap. This CDR3 region has 14 residues.

The chain has TRBV5-1 and TRBJ2-7; 10 bases line up with TRBD1. There are 15 residues in the CDR3. V trimming: 4 bases; J trimming: 4 bases; junction bases outside the gene matches: 8. Looked up from germline, CDR1 is SGHRS and CDR2 is YFSETQ. CDR3 loop: CASSQSTGGGYEQYF. CDR3 in DNA: TGCGCCAGCAGCCAATCGACAGGGGGCGGATACGAGCAGTACTTC.

V usage is TRBV28 and J usage is TRBJ2-7; D is perhaps TRBD2 (7 bases). The germline V gene encodes CDR1 MDHEN and CDR2 SYDVKM. Trimming shortened V by 8 bases and J by 2 bases, and 16 bases separated the two germline ends. The length of the CDR3 is 14 residues. CDR3 DNA: TGTGCCAGCGGGGGGGCGGGAATTACCTACGAGCAGTACTTC. This sequence encodes CASGGAGITYEQYF.

The chain has TRBV5-1 and TRBJ2-3; D is unresolved. Germline lookup yields CDR1 SGHRS and CDR2 YFSETQ. This CDR3 contains 17 residues. Deletions cut 4 bases from V and 4 bases from J, with 22 bases between. CDR3 in amino acids: CASSPKLHSARPDTQYF. The CDR3 coding sequence is TGCGCCAGCAGCCCAAAACTCCATTCCGCCAGGCCAGATACGCAGTATTTT. Looking up the rest from reference TRBV5-1 and TRBJ2-3 gives the full variable domain: KAGVTQTPRYLIKTRGQQVTLSCSPISGHRSVSWYQQTPGQGLQFLFEYFSETQRNKGNFPGRFSGRQFSNSRSEMNVSTLELGDSALYLCASSPKLHSARPDTQYFGPGTRLTVL.

This chain links TRBV2 with TRBJ1-5; 7 bases fit TRBD1. Germline-derived CDR1 and CDR2 are SNHLY and FYNNEI. The CDR3 is 15 residues long. With V trimmed by 6 bases and J by 1 base, 6 bases remained unmatched. CDR3 in DNA: TGTGCCAGCAGACCCGGGACAGCAAGCAATCAGCCCCAGCATTTT. Translated, it gives CASRPGTASNQPQHF.

The chain employs TRBV29-1 and TRBJ2-2; tentative D call: TRBD1 (7 bases). This CDR3 contains 15 residues. Trimming left V 4 bases short and J 5 bases short, with 17 bases between. Germline CDR1 SQVTM, CDR2 ANQGSEA. In DNA, the CDR3 is TGCAGCGTTGTTCCCGAGACAGGGAGGACCGGGGAGCTGTTTTTT. This codes for CSVVPETGRTGELFF.

The chain links TRBV7-9 to TRBJ2-1, with TRBD2 matching 9 bases. V lost 4 bases to trimming and J lost 7 bases; unmatched junction nucleotides: 5. The CDR3 is made up of 14 amino acids. CDR1 and CDR2 from the germline V gene are SEHNR and FQNEAQ (reference sequence). In nucleotides, the CDR3 is TGTGCCAGCAGCTCGCTAGCGGGATCTAATGAGCAGTTCTTC. Its translation: CASSSLAGSNEQFF.

This chain uses TRBV2 with TRBJ2-5, with 9 bases lining up with TRBD2. This CDR3 comprises 15 residues. CDR1 is SNHLY, CDR2 FYNNEI, per germline. V shed 6 bases and J 5 bases; nucleotides not matched to a gene: 10. Here the CDR3 DNA reads TGTGCCAGCAGCGGCCCAGCGGGAGGATGGGAGACCCAGTACTTC. It codes for CASSGPAGGWETQYF.

The genes are TRBV28 and TRBJ2-3, with D possibly TRBD2 on 7 matching bases. V lost 8 bases to trimming and J lost 0 bases, with 12 bases between them. Germline V gene data show CDR1 as MDHEN and CDR2 as SYDVKM. The CDR3 consists of 14 residues. CDR3 in amino acids: CASGRGTSTDTQYF. CDR3 sequence (DNA): TGTGCCAGCGGGAGGGGGACCAGCACAGATACGCAGTATTTT. The variable domain in full, with the rest retrieved from reference TRBV28 and TRBJ2-3, is DVKVTQSSRYLVKRTGEKVFLECVQDMDHENMFWYRQDPGLGLRLIYFSYDVKMKEKGDIPEGYSVSREKKERFSLILESASTNQTSMYLCASGRGTSTDTQYFGPGTRLTVL.

The J gene is TRBJ2-1, the V gene TRBV24-1; 7 bases agree with TRBD2. The V gene's germline CDR1 is KGHDR and CDR2 SFDVKD. This CDR3 spans 14 amino acids. Germline trimming cut 10 bases from V and 4 bases from J; bases unmatched to any gene: 9. This CDR3 reads CATGGGSGYNEQFF. In DNA, the CDR3 is TGTGCCACGGGTGGCGGGAGCGGGTACAATGAGCAGTTCTTC.

This clone showed up just once. CDR3 amino acids: CASSSFYSNQPQHF. The CDR3 nucleotides are TGTGCCAGCAGCTCCTTTTATAGCAATCAGCCCCAGCATTTT. The J gene is TRBJ1-5, the V gene TRBV28; D not certain. The CDR3 sequence is 14 residues long. Between the trimmed V and J ends, which lost 6 bases and 0 bases, there was a span of 9 bases. Germline loops: CDR1 MDHEN, CDR2 SYDVKM.

To note about this clone: This specimen includes other DNA sequences encoding the same CDR3. The J gene is TRBJ1-2, the V gene TRBV6-5; 7 bases agree with TRBD1. Trimming took 6 bases from V and 2 from J; bases not matched to a gene: 3. This CDR3 spans 13 amino acids. Germline V gene data show CDR1 as MNHEY and CDR2 as SVGAGI. This chain's CDR3 is CASRETGNYGYTF. DNA of the CDR3: TGTGCCAGCAGAGAGACAGGGAACTATGGCTACACCTTC.

The chain links TRBV24-1 to TRBJ2-1, with D perhaps matching TRBD2 (5 bases). The CDR3 is 16 residues long. Per germline, CDR1 KGHDR and CDR2 SFDVKD. Trimming stripped 1 base from V and 4 bases from J, with 13 bases between. This chain's CDR3 is CATSDLRAEAYNEQFF. CDR3 DNA: TGTGCCACCAGTGATTTACGAGCGGAGGCGTACAATGAGCAGTTCTTC.

CDR3 in amino acids: CASSPGHLPTDTQYF. Written as DNA, the CDR3 is TGTGCCAGTAGTCCTGGACATCTACCCACAGATACGCAGTATTTT. V and J are TRBV19 and TRBJ2-3; TRBD1 might be the D (5 bases). The CDR3 is 15 residues long. V gave up 5 bases and J gave up 2 bases, with 14 bases separating them. Germline values: CDR1 LNHDA, CDR2 SQIVND (reference sequence). The complete variable domain, with remaining parts taken from reference TRBV19 and TRBJ2-3, reads DGGITQSPKYLFRKEGQNVTLSCEQNLNHDAMYWYRQDPGQGLRLIYYSQIVNDFQKGDIAEGYSVSREKKESFPLTVTSAQKNPTAFYLCASSPGHLPTDTQYFGPGTRLTVL.

This clone was seen a single time. The rearrangement links TRBV7-9 to TRBJ2-7; 9 bases are a match to TRBD1. The CDR3 totals 15 residues. The germline CDR1 and CDR2 sequences are SEHNR and FQNEAQ (reference sequence). The V segment lost 5 bases and the J segment 4 bases; nucleotides outside the gene matches: 9. This CDR3 is CASSIGGDRDYEQYF. CDR3 in DNA: TGTGCCAGCAGCATAGGGGGGGACAGGGATTACGAGCAGTACTTC.

V and J are TRBV27 and TRBJ1-2; D is perhaps TRBD1 (6 bases). V was pared by 3 bases and J by 1 base, with 9 bases between. The CDR3 sequence is 14 residues long. Germline lookup yields CDR1 MNHEY and CDR2 SMNVEV (reference sequence). DNA of the CDR3: TGTGCCAGCAGTTTTGACAGGAGTAACTATGGCTACACCTTC. This gives the protein CASSFDRSNYGYTF.

This chain links TRBV2 with TRBJ2-5; 9 bases match TRBD1. With 9 bases clipped from V and 7 bases from J, the junction kept 12 bases outside the gene matches. The CDR3 consists of 14 residues. Germline V lookup: CDR1 SNHLY, CDR2 FYNNEI. CDR3 DNA: TGTGCCAGTGGGGGACAGGGTGTCGTCTGGACCCAGTACTTC. It translates to CASGGQGVVWTQYF.

This chain links TRBV3-1 (or the pseudogene TRBV3-2) with TRBJ1-6, with D tentatively TRBD1 (5 bases). Germline CDR1 and CDR2: LGHDT and YNNKEL (reference sequence). CDR3 length: 13 amino acids. The V end lost 1 base, the J end lost 7 bases, and 5 bases lay between the germline ends. CDR3 amino acids: CASSQAGNSPLHF. In DNA, the CDR3 is TGTGCCAGCAGCCAAGCAGGGAATTCACCCCTCCACTTT.

This rearrangement joins TRBV7-9 to TRBJ2-3; tentatively, D is TRBD1 (5 bases). The CDR3 runs 15 residues. In germline, CDR1 is SEHNR, CDR2 FQNEAQ (reference sequence). Trimming took 1 base from V and 2 from J, leaving 10 bases between them. CDR3 sequence: CASSLGGADTDTQYF. Here the CDR3 DNA reads TGTGCCAGCAGCTTAGGTGGGGCGGACACAGATACGCAGTATTTT. Supplemented by reference TRBV7-9 and TRBJ2-3, the full variable domain reads DTGVSQNPRHKITKRGQNVTFRCDPISEHNRLYWYRQTLGQGPEFLTYFQNEAQLEKSRLLSDRFSAERPKGSFSTLEIQRTEQGDSAMYLCASSLGGADTDTQYFGPGTRLTVL.